The source of this T cell receptor beta chain is a study of CD8 T cells in ankylosing spondylitis. In TCRdb, the 5' RACE reads were re-called with MiXCR into one record per CDR3 protein. Of more than 7,500 distinct CDR3 sequences listed, 3% to 4% are singletons. Whole-study findings and limits: A TCR beta motif made of fewer than ten highly homologous variants seemed typical of ankylosing spondylitis blood. Clones linked to the disease showed a CD8+ phenotype. They occurred at relatively low frequencies in peripheral blood. Within matched ankylosing spondylitis synovial fluid, disease-linked clones were reportedly significantly enriched.

Germline-derived CDR1 and CDR2 are SGDLS and YYNGEE. Trimming shortened V by 4 bases and J by 5 bases, and 13 bases separated the two germline ends. The CDR3 spans 13 residues. This clonotype was seen ten or more times. Antigen: not known. Sequencing used blood, either unsorted or a sorted T cell fraction (not recorded which). This clonotype was sampled from a female donor with ankylosing spondylitis or in good health (not recorded which). V is TRBV9 and J is TRBJ2-7; D may be TRBD1 (5 bases). CDR3 sequence (DNA): TGTGCCAGCAGCTTTTCAGGGAATAACGAGCAGTACTTC. Amino acid sequence: CASSFSGNNEQYF. Filled out from reference TRBV9 and TRBJ2-7, the complete variable domain reads DSGVTQTPKHLITATGQRVTLRCSPRSGDLSVYWYQQSLDQGLQFLIQYYNGEERAKGNILERFSAQQFPDLHSELNLSSLELGDSALYFCASSFSGNNEQYFGPGTRLTVT.